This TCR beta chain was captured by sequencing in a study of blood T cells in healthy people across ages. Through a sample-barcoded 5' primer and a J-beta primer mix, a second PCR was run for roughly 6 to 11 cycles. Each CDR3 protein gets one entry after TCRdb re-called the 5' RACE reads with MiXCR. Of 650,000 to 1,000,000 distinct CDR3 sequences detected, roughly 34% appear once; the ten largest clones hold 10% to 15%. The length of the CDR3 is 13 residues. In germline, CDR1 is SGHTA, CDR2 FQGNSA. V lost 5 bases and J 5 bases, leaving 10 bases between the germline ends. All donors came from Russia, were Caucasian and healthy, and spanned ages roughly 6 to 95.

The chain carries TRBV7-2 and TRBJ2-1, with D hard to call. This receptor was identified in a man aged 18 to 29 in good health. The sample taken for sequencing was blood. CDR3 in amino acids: CASSPFYNNEQFF. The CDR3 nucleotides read TGTGCCAGCAGCCCCTTTTACAACAATGAGCAGTTCTTC.